A single T cell receptor beta chain is shown here with its context. Its antigen is currently unknown. The Oncomine TCR Beta short-read assay sequenced DNA from cultured CD4+ T cells. Via MiXCR, TCRdb re-called the PCR reads, giving one row per CDR3 protein. The sample carries around 9,200 distinct CDR3 sequences, 45% recorded once. The source of the sample is a study of vaccination and CD4 T cells after COVID-19. Study-wide background: Six males and four females, two of them Hispanic, were enrolled as convalescents. Sampling that followed vaccination took place a median approximately 72 days after dose two, within a range of 14 to 241. Stimulation of cells relied on overlapping spike peptides derived from SARS-CoV-2, HCoV-NL63, HCoV-OC43 and HCoV-229E.

Findings of the study overall: Vaccine-specific clones in convalescent patients were spike mono-reactive in 304 of 307 cases.

Treatment meaning: roughly 10-day PBMC culture with coronavirus spike peptide pools or control peptides (ViraFEST assay). The sample comprised CD4+ T cells from blood, cultured in vitro. The TCR comes from a human donor who had recovered from COVID-19.

The CDR3, as DNA: TGTGCCAGCGCTAAGATCTCTGGAGGCTATGGCTACACCTTC. It codes for CASAKISGGYGYTF. The chain employs TRBV27 and TRBJ1-2; no definite D call. Per germline, CDR1 MNHEY and CDR2 SMNVEV (reference sequence). The V and J ends lost 8 bases and 4 bases respectively, with 17 bases between them. This CDR3 comprises 14 residues.